The 17 T cell receptor beta chains below all came from one sample that was sequenced in a study of T-cell reconstitution after alpha-beta-depleted transplantation in children (dated by TCRdb to the mid-2010s). According to the study, the label for this sample's treatment or condition signals: allogeneic hematopoietic cell transplantation with graft depleted of TCRalphabeta T cells and CD19 B cells. Library creation used PCR. TCRdb names Illumina HiSeq 2500 as the instrument used. TCR library preparation used molecular barcoding, with unique molecular identifiers applied to normalize quantification of the TCRbeta repertoire. The raw public data were reprocessed by TCRdb itself: fastp quality trimming at Q25, MiXCR clonotype calling, in-frame beta chains only. One record per CDR3 amino acid sequence lists the most common genes and DNA. A total of hundreds of thousands of distinct CDR3 sequences appear in this sample, around 13% of them only once. The top ten clones comprise roughly 0.77% of the sample.

The input for sequencing was PBMCs, taken before TCRalphabeta/CD19-depleted stem cell transplant. These receptors were obtained from a girl aged 2 to 9 with congenital amegakaryocytic thrombocytopenia, due to receive a stem cell transplant.

V gene TRBV25-1 combines with J gene TRBJ2-5; 7 bases map to TRBD2. The CDR3 is made up of 13 amino acids. The J segment lost 5 bases and the V segment lost 3 bases, leaving 3 bases of the junction unmatched. CDR1 is MGHDK and CDR2 is SYGVNS in the germline V gene. CDR3 bases: TGTGCCAGCAGTGACGTCGGGAGGGAGACCCAGTACTTC. Protein product: CASSDVGRETQYF.

This clonotype was recorded at least ten times. Written as DNA, the CDR3 is TGCAGTGCTGCCCCGACCTACGAGCAGTACTTC. Its protein is CSAAPTYEQYF. The chain combines TRBV20-1 with TRBJ2-7, with no clear D. Germline CDR1 is DFQATT and CDR2 is SNEGSKA (reference sequence). CDR3 length: 11 amino acids. V lost 5 bases, J lost 2 bases, and 7 bases lay in between.

This clonotype was detected ten times or more. The V call is TRBV12-3 or TRBV12-4, the J call TRBJ2-3, with TRBD2 matching 14 bases. Trimming took 6 bases from V and 0 from J; bases not matched to a gene: 2. The CDR3 runs 16 residues. CDR3 bases: TGTGCCAGCAGGAGACTAGCGGGAGGGAGCACAGATACGCAGTATTTT. It is translated as CASRRLAGGSTDTQYF.

The chain is built from TRBV11-2 and TRBJ2-4; 7 bases map to TRBD1. V was pared by 5 bases and J by 8 bases, with 12 bases of the junction left unmatched. CDR1 SGHAT and CDR2 FQNNGV come from the germline V gene. CDR3 size: 15 residues. CDR3 region: CASSPWTGSWDIQYF. In DNA form, the CDR3 reads TGTGCCAGCAGCCCGTGGACAGGAAGTTGGGACATTCAGTACTTC.

This clonotype has ten or more counts. V and J are TRBV2 and TRBJ2-1; TRBD2 matches 14 bases. J lost 6 bases, V lost 6 bases, and 4 bases had no gene match. Germline CDR1 reads SNHLY; CDR2 reads FYNNEI. The CDR3 runs 15 residues. The DNA of the CDR3 is TGTGCCAGCAGGGGACTAGCGGGAGTTGGCAATGAGCAGTTCTTC. This codes for CASRGLAGVGNEQFF.

This clonotype was picked up many times. The CDR3 bases are TGCGCCAGCAATCTGGGCGCAGCTAGATCCTACGAGCAGTACTTC. Translated: CASNLGAARSYEQYF. The rearrangement joins TRBV5-1 to TRBJ2-7; unclear D gene. Germline CDR1 SGHRS, CDR2 YFSETQ. The CDR3 sequence is 15 residues long. Trimming took 6 bases from V and 1 from J, leaving 17 bases between them.

This clonotype was detected ten times or more. The chain joins TRBV29-1 to TRBJ2-3; possibly TRBD1 for D (5 bases). The CDR3 is 11 amino acids. Germline loops: CDR1 SQVTM, CDR2 ANQGSEA. Between the trimmed V and J ends, which lost 7 bases and 9 bases, there was a span of 14 bases. The CDR3 spells CSGSAGWTQYF. The CDR3 bases are TGCAGCGGGTCGGCAGGGTGGACGCAGTATTTT.

This chain links TRBV7-9 with TRBJ2-3; tentatively, D is TRBD2 (5 bases). CDR1 SEHNR and CDR2 FQNEAQ come from the germline V gene (reference sequence). V dropped 5 bases and J dropped 2 bases, with 14 bases sitting between them. The CDR3 sequence is 15 residues long. The CDR3 loop is CASSINRGFTDTQYF. In DNA form, the CDR3 reads TGTGCCAGCAGCATCAATCGAGGGTTCACAGATACGCAGTATTTT.

The chain couples TRBV3-1 to TRBJ2-4; 8 nucleotides match TRBD2. The CDR3 loop spans 12 amino acids. The ends lost 2 bases at V and 13 bases at J; junction bases unmatched: 4. CDR1 LGHDT and CDR2 YNNKEL come from the germline V gene (reference sequence). CDR3 in DNA: TGTGCCAGCAGCCAAACTAGCGGAGCCCAGTACTTC. This gives the protein CASSQTSGAQYF.

V gene TRBV15 combines with J gene TRBJ2-1, with D hard to call. V dropped 8 bases and J dropped 3 bases, with 11 bases sitting between them. The CDR3 loop spans 13 amino acids. CDR1 and CDR2 (germline): LNHNV, YYDKDF (reference sequence). The CDR3 DNA follows: TGTGCCACCGATTCTGGCGTCTACAATGAGCAGTTCTTC. Protein sequence: CATDSGVYNEQFF.

The V call is TRBV6-1, the J call TRBJ1-5; D not resolved. CDR1 and CDR2 (germline): MNHNS, SASEGT. CDR3 length: 15 residues. V was shortened by 6 bases and J by 4 bases, with 16 bases between the two germline ends. The CDR3: CASSPGRPLNQPQHF. DNA of the CDR3: TGTGCCAGCAGCCCCGGCAGACCCCTTAATCAGCCCCAGCATTTT.

This clonotype was counted between two and nine times. The chain employs TRBV21-1 and TRBJ2-1; the D call in the table, TRBD1, was not verified against the DNA. TRBV21-1 is recorded as a pseudogene. There are 17 residues in the CDR3. CDR3 region: CASSKILRDRDYNEQFF. In DNA, the CDR3 is TGTGCCAGCAGCAAAATACTCCGGGACAGGGATTACAATGAGCAGTTCTTC.

Worth noting for this clonotype: At one end, the junction sequence differs from germline, possibly due to a read error. V usage is TRBV29-1 and J usage is TRBJ2-7; TRBD1 matches 8 bases. Germline loops: CDR1 SQVTM, CDR2 ANQGSEA. The CDR3 consists of 15 residues. The CDR3 coding sequence is TGCAGCGTGGGGGGATTCCGGGACAGGCCCTACAAGCAGTACTTC. It translates to CSVGGFRDRPYKQYF.

This clonotype appeared a few times. J is TRBJ1-5 and V is TRBV20-1; 10 bases align to TRBD1. CDR3 length: 18 residues. V was pared by 5 bases and J by 2 bases, with 15 bases of the junction left unmatched. Looked up from germline, CDR1 is DFQATT and CDR2 is SNEGSKA (reference sequence). The CDR3 bases are TGCAGTGCTTCAACACCGGGACAGGGGACGGAGGGCAATCAGCCCCAGCATTTT. Translated, it gives CSASTPGQGTEGNQPQHF.

This clonotype appeared a few times. The chain has TRBV24-1 and TRBJ2-3; 12 positions agree with TRBD2. V gave up 4 bases and J gave up 1 base; unmatched junction bases: 5. The length of the CDR3 is 17 residues. Germline CDR1 reads KGHDR; CDR2 reads SFDVKD. CDR3 loop: CATSDPGLAGRTDTQYF. The CDR3 bases are TGTGCCACCAGTGACCCAGGACTAGCGGGGCGCACAGATACGCAGTATTTT.

This clonotype was observed a handful of times. The chain combines TRBV2 with TRBJ2-1; 9 positions match TRBD2. Germline V CDR1 and CDR2: SNHLY, FYNNEI. The junction had 9 bases not matched to a gene; V was cut back by 7 bases and J by 5 bases. The CDR3 runs 15 residues. The CDR3 DNA sequence: TGTGCCAGCAAACCCCTAGCGGGGCTAAACAATGAGCAGTTCTTC. It yields the protein CASKPLAGLNNEQFF.

As for this clonotype: This may be a read error: a much more frequent sequence differs by one nucleotide. J is TRBJ2-7 and V is TRBV28; a possible D gene is TRBD1 (6 bases). The CDR3 spans 15 residues. Germline CDR1 MDHEN, CDR2 SYDVKM. With 3 bases removed from V and 1 base from J, the gap between germline ends came to 13 bases. CDR3 nucleotide sequence: TGTGCCAGCAGTTTCAGGGGTTTGTGGTCCTACGAGCAGTACTTC. As protein: CASSFRGLWSYEQYF.